The rows below give T cell receptor beta chains drawn from one sample of a study of cytotoxic CD8 clonotypes in ibrutinib-treated CLL. Clones were read by immunoSEQ multiplex PCR, and TCRdb kept only the in-frame ones, dropping some. The data hold 58,000 or so clones, with 57% observed a single time. The starting material was PBMCs, obtained after 12 months of ibrutinib treatment. These receptors were taken from a human donor with chronic lymphocytic leukemia. CDR3s include the opening cysteine and the closing phenylalanine or tryptophan. D genes are given only for firm matches. Clone size is given for some rows only: seen once, a few or many times, or a class if the clone is expanded.

v_gene	d_gene	abundance	j_gene	CDR3nt	CDR3aa
TRBV5-1	TRBD2	few	TRBJ2-5	TGCGCCAGCAGCGGGCGGCGGGGGGAGACCCAGTACTTC	CASSGRRGETQYF
TRBV11-2	NA	NA	TRBJ1-2	TGTGCCAGCAGCTCCCTCCGGGACAATTCTAACGGCTACACCTTC	CASSSLRDNSNGYTF
TRBV6-6	TRBD1	NA	TRBJ1-1	TGTGCCAGCAGTTTGGGACAGGAGGGCACTGAAGCTTTCTTT	CASSLGQEGTEAFF
TRBV30	TRBD1	NA	TRBJ1-4	TGTGCCTGGAGCGCATTGGGACAGCCTAAAAATGAAAAACTGTTTTTT	CAWSALGQPKNEKLFF
TRBV19	NA	NA	TRBJ2-1	TGTGCCAGTAGTATAACCGGGGGCCCCTACAATGAGCAGTTCTTC	CASSITGGPYNEQFF
TRBV20-1	TRBD1	NA	TRBJ2-5	TGCAGTGCCAACAGGGGAGAGACCCAGTACTTC	CSANRGETQYF
TRBV18	NA	NA	TRBJ1-2	TGTGCCAGCTCTCCGAGGGCTATAAACTATGGCTACACCTTC	CASSPRAINYGYTF
TRBV28	TRBD1	few	TRBJ1-5	TGTGCCAGCAGCCCCCCCTTCGACAGGGTTGATCAGCCCCAGCATTTT	CASSPPFDRVDQPQHF
TRBV5-1	TRBD2	NA	TRBJ2-1	TGCGCCAGCAGCCCCGGGACTATCCAGAATGAGCAGTTCTTC	CASSPGTIQNEQFF
TRBV28	NA	NA	TRBJ1-2	TGTGCCAGCCCTCTCAACCAGGACAGCTATGGCTACACCTTC	CASPLNQDSYGYTF
TRBV23-1	NA	NA	TRBJ2-2	TGCGCCAGCAGTCCCACGAGGGAGCGGTCCGGGGAGCTGTTTTTT	CASSPTRERSGELFF
TRBV5-1	NA	NA	TRBJ2-3	TGCGCCAGCAGCTTGGACAGTATTGGTACAGATACGCAGTATTTT	CASSLDSIGTDTQYF
TRBV28	NA	many	TRBJ2-2	TGTGCCAGCAGTCTACTCACCGGGGAGCTGTTTTTT	CASSLLTGELFF
TRBV27	NA	few	TRBJ2-1	TGTGCCAGCAGTCAATGGGCTAGACCCTACAATGAGCAGTTCTTC	CASSQWARPYNEQFF
TRBV5-4	NA	few	TRBJ2-5	TGTGCCAGCAGCTTGGATGGAGAGACCCAGTACTTC	CASSLDGETQYF
TRBV11-2	NA	NA	TRBJ2-5	TGTGCCAGCAGCATCGAACAGGGGAGGACGGAGACCCAGTACTTC	CASSIEQGRTETQYF
TRBV5-4	NA	few	TRBJ1-1	TGTGCCAGCAGCTTTGTCCAGGGAGGAACTGAAGCTTTCTTT	CASSFVQGGTEAFF
TRBV13	TRBD2	few	TRBJ2-1	TGTGCCAGCAGCCGACGGGGGGGCGGCTACAATGAGCAGTTCTTC	CASSRRGGGYNEQFF
TRBV5-4	NA	NA	TRBJ1-5	TGTGCCAGCACCCCCTGGGGCAGGGTAGGACAGCCCCAGCATTTT	CASTPWGRVGQPQHF
TRBV28	NA	once	TRBJ2-3	TGTGCCAGCAGCCCAGCTAGGACAGATACGCAGTATTTT	CASSPARTDTQYF
TRBV11-2	TRBD1	many	TRBJ2-1	TGTGCCAGCAGCCCTATTGGACAGGGGGCGAATGAGCAGTTCTTC	CASSPIGQGANEQFF
TRBV6-5	NA	few	TRBJ2-7	TGTGCCAGCAGTTCCTATTACGAGCAGTACTTC	CASSSYYEQYF
TRBV1	NA	NA	TRBJ2-1	TGCACCAGCAGCAGCTTCCTGGGGCAGTTCTTC	CTSSSFLGQFF
TRBV27	NA	few	TRBJ2-1	TGTGCCAGCAGTTTTTTAGCCGCTGGGGGCAATGAGCAGTTCTTC	CASSFLAAGGNEQFF
TRBV5-1	NA	NA	TRBJ2-1	TGCGCCAGCAGCCAAATTCCGGACGGACGAAATGAGCAGTTCTTC	CASSQIPDGRNEQFF
TRBV28	NA	NA	TRBJ2-5	TGTGCCAGCAGTTTCGGCGGGAAGGAGACCCAGTACTTC	CASSFGGKETQYF
TRBV27	NA	NA	TRBJ2-1	TGTGCCAGCAGTGAGCAGGAAGGCAATGAGCAGTTCTTC	CASSEQEGNEQFF
TRBV19	NA	NA	TRBJ2-2	TGTGCCAGTAGTGTAAAGACATCGGGATGGACCGGGGAGCTGTTTTTT	CASSVKTSGWTGELFF
TRBV7-9	NA	NA	TRBJ1-1	TGTGCCAGCAGACCGGAGGGGGTAGCTGAAGCTTTCTTT	CASRPEGVAEAFF
TRBV28	NA	NA	TRBJ1-1	TGTGCCAGCAGTTTAAACCGGGCCCGGAACACTGAAGCTTTCTTT	CASSLNRARNTEAFF
TRBV4-1	NA	NA	TRBJ1-6	TGCGCCAGCAGCCAAGGAGGGGCGAATTCACCCCTCCACTTT	CASSQGGANSPLHF
TRBV7-2	NA	NA	TRBJ2-2	TGTGCCAGCAGCGATAGCTGGATCGACGGGGAGCTGTTTTTT	CASSDSWIDGELFF
TRBV9	TRBD2	NA	TRBJ2-3	TGTGCCAGCAGCGGTAGTAGCGGGAGATTGGCAGATACGCAGTATTTT	CASSGSSGRLADTQYF
TRBV4-2	NA	NA	TRBJ2-2	TGTGCCAGCAGCCATTCTAGGGAGGCCGGGGAGCTGTTTTTT	CASSHSREAGELFF
TRBV5-8	NA	NA	TRBJ1-5	TGTGCCGGCAACCGAGCGGGCAATCAGCCCCAGCATTTT	CAGNRAGNQPQHF
TRBV18	NA	NA	TRBJ1-1	TGTGCCAGCTCACCCCTGGAGAAAATGAACACTGAAGCTTTCTTT	CASSPLEKMNTEAFF
TRBV27	NA	NA	TRBJ2-6	TGTGCCAGCCGGGGGGCCAACGTCCTGACTTTC	CASRGANVLTF
TRBV6-5	NA	few	TRBJ2-1	TGTGCCAGCAGTTTCCTAGGTTCTCTAAATGAGCAGTTCTTC	CASSFLGSLNEQFF
TRBV19	TRBD2	few	TRBJ2-3	TGTGCCAGTAGTCCGGGACTATTCTCACTAGATACGCAGTATTTT	CASSPGLFSLDTQYF
TRBV5-1	TRBD1	few	TRBJ2-7	TGTGCCAGCACCGGGACAGGGGTTGCCTACGAGCAGTACTTC	CASTGTGVAYEQYF
TRBV5-6	NA	NA	TRBJ2-4	TGTGCCAGCAGCAAGGGGGGGACGCACATTCAGTACTTC	CASSKGGTHIQYF
TRBV18	NA	many	TRBJ1-5	TGTGCCAGCTCACCGAGACAGCTGGATCAGCCCCAGCATTTT	CASSPRQLDQPQHF
TRBV5-1	NA	NA	TRBJ2-2	TGCGCCAGCAGCTCTGGACTTAACACCGGGGAGCTGTTTTTT	CASSSGLNTGELFF
TRBV28	NA	NA	TRBJ1-1	TGTGCCAGCGTCTCAGAGAAGAACACTGAAGCTTTCTTT	CASVSEKNTEAFF
TRBV4-1	TRBD2	few	TRBJ2-2	TGCGCCAGCAGCCAAGATCCGGGACTAGCGGGAGCGAACACCGGGGAGCTGTTTTTT	CASSQDPGLAGANTGELFF
TRBV7-8	NA	few	TRBJ2-3	TGTGCCAGCAGCTTACTCGTGCGGACGTACACAGATACGCAGTATTTT	CASSLLVRTYTDTQYF
TRBV6-6	NA	few	TRBJ2-7	TGTGCCAGCAGTTTCGGCGGGGGCGGTTACGAGCAGTACTTC	CASSFGGGGYEQYF
TRBV9	NA	NA	TRBJ1-1	TGTGCCAGCAGCCATACAGGAGACACTGAAGCTTTCTTT	CASSHTGDTEAFF
TRBV6-1	NA	many	TRBJ2-5	TGTGCCAGCAGTGAAGGATTACGGCAGGGACAAGAGACCCAGTACTTC	CASSEGLRQGQETQYF
TRBV28	NA	NA	TRBJ1-2	TGTGCCAGCAGCCCCGACTGGGGGAAGGACTACACCTTC	CASSPDWGKDYTF
TRBV28	NA	NA	TRBJ1-2	TGTGCCAGCAGTTCTTTATCGGAAGGCTACACCTTC	CASSSLSEGYTF
TRBV6-1	NA	NA	TRBJ2-5	TGTGCCAGCAGTTTGGACGGGGGAGAGACCCAGTACTTC	CASSLDGGETQYF
TRBV19	NA	NA	TRBJ1-1	TGTGCCAGTAGTTTTTGGGGAAGCACTGAAGCTTTCTTT	CASSFWGSTEAFF
TRBV14	NA	NA	TRBJ2-3	TGTGCCAGCTCCAAAATGGGGCCCTTGAGCACAGATACGCAGTATTTT	CASSKMGPLSTDTQYF
TRBV10-3	NA	NA	TRBJ2-7	TGTGCCAGCAGTTACTCAGAGGGAGGCAACGAGCAGTACTTC	CASSYSEGGNEQYF
TRBV7-8	NA	NA	TRBJ1-1	TGTGCCAGCAGCCTGGGGCAGGGACAAGCTTTCTTT	CASSLGQGQAFF